The TCR beta chain under discussion was sequenced for a study of cytomegalovirus exposure and HLA in healthy donors. Both 60 Vbeta primers and 13 Jbeta primers went into the PCR. The table came from immunoSEQ multiplex PCR; TCRdb's copy has only in-frame clones and leaves some out. The sample has about 140,000 clones; more than 75% are singletons. Per germline, CDR1 MDHEN and CDR2 SYDVKM. The CDR3 is 10 amino acids. The specimen sequenced was PBMCs. The chain combines TRBV28 with TRBJ1-5; D not certain. The receptor was derived from a man between 25 and 39 years old in good health and CMV-seronegative. CDR3 in amino acids: CGVGNQPQHF. CDR3 sequence (DNA): TGTGGGGTCGGGAATCAGCCCCAGCATTTT.